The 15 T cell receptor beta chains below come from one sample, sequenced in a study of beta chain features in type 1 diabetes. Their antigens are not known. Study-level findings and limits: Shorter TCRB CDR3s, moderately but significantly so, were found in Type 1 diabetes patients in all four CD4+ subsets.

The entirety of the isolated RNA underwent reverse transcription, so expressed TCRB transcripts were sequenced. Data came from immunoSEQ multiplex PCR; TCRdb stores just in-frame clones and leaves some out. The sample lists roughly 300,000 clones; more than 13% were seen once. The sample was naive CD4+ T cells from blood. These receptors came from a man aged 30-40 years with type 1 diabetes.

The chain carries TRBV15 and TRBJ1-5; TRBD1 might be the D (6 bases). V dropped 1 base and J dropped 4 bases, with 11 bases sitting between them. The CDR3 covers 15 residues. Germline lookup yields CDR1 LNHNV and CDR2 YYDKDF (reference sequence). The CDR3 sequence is CATSRATGTNQPQHF. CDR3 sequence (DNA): TGTGCCACCAGCAGAGCTACAGGGACAAATCAGCCCCAGCATTTT. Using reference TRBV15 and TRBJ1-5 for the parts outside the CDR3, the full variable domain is DAMVIQNPRYQVTQFGKPVTLSCSQTLNHNVMYWYQQKSSQAPKLLFHYYDKDFNNEADTPDNFQSRRPNTSFCFLDIRSPGLGDTAMYLCATSRATGTNQPQHFGDGTRLSIL.

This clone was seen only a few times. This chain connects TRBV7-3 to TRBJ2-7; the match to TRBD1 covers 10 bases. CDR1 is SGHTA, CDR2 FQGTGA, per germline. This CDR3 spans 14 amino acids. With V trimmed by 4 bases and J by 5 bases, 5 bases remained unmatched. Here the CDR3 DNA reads TGTGCCAGCAGCTCTCGGACAGGGGGGAACGAGCAGTACTTC. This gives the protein CASSSRTGGNEQYF.

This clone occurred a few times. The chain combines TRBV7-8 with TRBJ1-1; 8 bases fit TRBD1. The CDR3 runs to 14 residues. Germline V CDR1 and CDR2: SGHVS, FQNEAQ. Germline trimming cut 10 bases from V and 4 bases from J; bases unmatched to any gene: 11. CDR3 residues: CATKLQGVITEAFF. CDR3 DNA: TGTGCCACCAAATTACAGGGGGTGATCACTGAAGCTTTCTTT.

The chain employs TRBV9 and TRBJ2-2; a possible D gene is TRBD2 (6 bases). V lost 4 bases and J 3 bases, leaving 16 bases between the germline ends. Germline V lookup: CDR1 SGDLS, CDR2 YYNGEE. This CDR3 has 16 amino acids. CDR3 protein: CASSIRDSRYTGELFF. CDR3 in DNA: TGTGCCAGCAGCATCCGGGACTCTCGCTACACCGGGGAGCTGTTTTTT.

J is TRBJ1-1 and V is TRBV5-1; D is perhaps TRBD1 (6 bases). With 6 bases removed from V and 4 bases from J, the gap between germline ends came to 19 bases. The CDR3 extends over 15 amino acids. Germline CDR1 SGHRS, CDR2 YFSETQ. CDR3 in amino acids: CASMDQGHSGTEAFF. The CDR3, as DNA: TGCGCCAGCATGGACCAGGGGCACTCGGGCACTGAAGCTTTCTTT.

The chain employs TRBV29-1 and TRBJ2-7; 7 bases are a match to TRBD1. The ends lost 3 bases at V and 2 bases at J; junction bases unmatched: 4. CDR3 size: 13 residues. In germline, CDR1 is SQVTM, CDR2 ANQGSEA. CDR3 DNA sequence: TGCAGCGTTGAGACGGGACAGACCTACGAGCAGTACTTC. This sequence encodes CSVETGQTYEQYF.

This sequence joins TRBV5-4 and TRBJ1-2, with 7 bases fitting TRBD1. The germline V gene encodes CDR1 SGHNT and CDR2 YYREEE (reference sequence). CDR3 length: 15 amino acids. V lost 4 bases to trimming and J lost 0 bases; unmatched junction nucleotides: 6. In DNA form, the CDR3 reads TGTGCCAGCAGCACGACAGGGCGAGCTAACTATGGCTACACCTTC. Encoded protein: CASSTTGRANYGYTF.

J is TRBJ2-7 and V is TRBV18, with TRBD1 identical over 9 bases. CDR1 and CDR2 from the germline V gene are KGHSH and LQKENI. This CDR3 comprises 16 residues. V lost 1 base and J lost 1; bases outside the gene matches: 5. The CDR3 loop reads CASSPRTGALSYEQYF. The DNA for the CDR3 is TGTGCCAGCTCACCACGGACAGGGGCCCTTTCCTACGAGCAGTACTTC.

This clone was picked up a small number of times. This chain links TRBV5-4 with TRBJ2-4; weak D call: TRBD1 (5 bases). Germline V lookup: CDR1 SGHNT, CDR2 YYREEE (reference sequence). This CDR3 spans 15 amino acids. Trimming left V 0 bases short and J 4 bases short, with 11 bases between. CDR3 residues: CASSLGTGPKNIQYF. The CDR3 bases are TGTGCCAGCAGCTTGGGTACAGGCCCTAAAAACATTCAGTACTTC.

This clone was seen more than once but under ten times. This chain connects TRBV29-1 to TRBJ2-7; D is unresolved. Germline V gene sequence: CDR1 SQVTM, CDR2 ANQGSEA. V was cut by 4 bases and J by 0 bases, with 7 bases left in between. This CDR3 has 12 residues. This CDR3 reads CSVGRSSYEQYF. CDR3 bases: TGCAGCGTTGGTAGGAGCTCCTACGAGCAGTACTTC.

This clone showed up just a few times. The CDR3 reads CASSLTSGREAEQFF. CDR3 in DNA: TGTGCCAGCAGCTTAACTAGCGGGAGGGAGGCTGAGCAGTTCTTC. This rearrangement joins TRBV7-2 to TRBJ2-1, with TRBD2 identical over 13 bases. The CDR3 consists of 15 residues. CDR1 and CDR2 from the germline V gene are SGHTA and FQGNSA. Trimming took 2 bases from V and 9 from J; bases not matched to a gene: 4.

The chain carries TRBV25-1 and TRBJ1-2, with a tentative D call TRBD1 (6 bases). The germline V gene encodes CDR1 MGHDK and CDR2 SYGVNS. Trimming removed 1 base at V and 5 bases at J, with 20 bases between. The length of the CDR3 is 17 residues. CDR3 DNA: TGTGCCAGCAGTGAATTCGTCGCCGGGGGGCGAGGGTATGGCTACACCTTC. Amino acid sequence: CASSEFVAGGRGYGYTF.

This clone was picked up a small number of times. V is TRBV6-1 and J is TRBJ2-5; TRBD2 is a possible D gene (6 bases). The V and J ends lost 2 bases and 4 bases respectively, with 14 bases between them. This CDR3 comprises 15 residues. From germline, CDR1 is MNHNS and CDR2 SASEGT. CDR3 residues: CASSENPGSRETQYF. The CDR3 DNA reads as TGTGCCAGCAGTGAAAATCCCGGGAGTAGAGAGACCCAGTACTTC.

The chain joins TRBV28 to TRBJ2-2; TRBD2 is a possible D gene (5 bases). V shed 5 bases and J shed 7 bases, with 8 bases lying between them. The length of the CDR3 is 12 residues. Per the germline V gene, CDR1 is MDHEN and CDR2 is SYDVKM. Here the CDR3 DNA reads TGTGCCAGCAGTACACGGGGCGGGGAGCTGTTTTTT. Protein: CASSTRGGELFF.

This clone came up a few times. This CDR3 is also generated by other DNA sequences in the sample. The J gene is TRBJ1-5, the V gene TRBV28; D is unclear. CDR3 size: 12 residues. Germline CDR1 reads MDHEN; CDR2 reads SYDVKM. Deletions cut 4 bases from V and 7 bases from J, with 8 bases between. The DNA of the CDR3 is TGTGCCAGCAGTTCCCAGAACCAGCCCCAGCATTTT. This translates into CASSSQNQPQHF.